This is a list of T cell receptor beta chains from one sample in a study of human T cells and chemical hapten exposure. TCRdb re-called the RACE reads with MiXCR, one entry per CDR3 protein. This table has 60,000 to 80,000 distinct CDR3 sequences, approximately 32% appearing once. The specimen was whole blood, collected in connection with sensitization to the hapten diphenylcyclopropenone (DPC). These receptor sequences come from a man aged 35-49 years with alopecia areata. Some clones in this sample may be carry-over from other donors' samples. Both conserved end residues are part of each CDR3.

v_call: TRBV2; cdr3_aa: CASGMGASGNNEQFF
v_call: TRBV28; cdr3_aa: CASSKGTGKNSPLHF
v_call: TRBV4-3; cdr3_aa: CASSFRRELGTDTQYF
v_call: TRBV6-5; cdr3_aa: CASSYEAPGNTEAFF
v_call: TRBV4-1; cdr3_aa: CASSGATNEKLFF
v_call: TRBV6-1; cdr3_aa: CASRRTSGTYEQYF
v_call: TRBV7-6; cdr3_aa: CASSIQGRGTNEKLFF
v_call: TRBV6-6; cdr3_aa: CASSPRAGAGEQYF
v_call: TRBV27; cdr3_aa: CASSLGGVGETQYF
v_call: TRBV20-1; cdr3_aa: CSASGRTKNIQYF
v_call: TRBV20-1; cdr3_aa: CSARDLTGSPYEQYF
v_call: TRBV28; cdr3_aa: CASSIGLGVAGVHEQYF
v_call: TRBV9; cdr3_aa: CASSPRPAPEQYF
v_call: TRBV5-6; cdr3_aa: CASSFQGQDTQYF
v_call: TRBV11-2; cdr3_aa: CASKLLAEHYEQYF
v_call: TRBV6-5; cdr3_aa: CASRASPGQGRVTGELFF
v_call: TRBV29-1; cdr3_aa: CSVEPTGVNEAFF
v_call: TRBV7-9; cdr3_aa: CASSPRPGQGLYEQYF
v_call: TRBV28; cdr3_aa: CASSFTRTEAFF
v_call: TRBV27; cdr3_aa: CASSTSGGYNQPQHF
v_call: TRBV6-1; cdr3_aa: CASSELRAYEQYF
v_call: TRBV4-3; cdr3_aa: CASSQDTRGWYEQYF
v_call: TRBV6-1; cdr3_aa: CASSVDNQPQHF
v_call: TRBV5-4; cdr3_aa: CASSTGTSGTDTQYF